These 5 T cell receptor beta chains were sequenced from one sample in a study of cytomegalovirus exposure and HLA in healthy donors (dated by TCRdb to about 2017). Libraries were constructed by the immunoSEQ multiplex PCR assay. A mixture of 60 forward primers for TCR Vbeta segments and 13 reverse primers for TCR Jbeta segments was used in the multiplex PCR. TCRdb retrieved this table from immuneACCESS and kept in-frame rearrangements only. Not all clones are present; in checked studies, unresolved V genes account for under half, and no reason is known for the remainder. The sample includes 140,000 to 150,000 clones, with 60% to 80% observed a single time. The top ten hold approximately 4% of the sample. The sequencing input was PBMCs. The receptors originated from a male donor in good health and CMV-seronegative.

V is TRBV6-1 and J is TRBJ2-1; 15 bases are shared with TRBD2. Germline V gene sequence: CDR1 MNHNS, CDR2 SASEGT. The CDR3 length is 14 residues. Trimming removed 9 bases from V and 5 bases from J; junction bases left unmatched: 2. Here the CDR3 DNA reads TGTGCCAGTGGACTAGCGGGAGGGAACAATGAGCAGTTCTTC. Its translation: CASGLAGGNNEQFF.

The chain carries TRBV5-6 and TRBJ2-4, with D uncertain. Trimming stripped 2 bases from V and 0 bases from J, with 6 bases between. The CDR3 loop spans 14 amino acids. CDR1 and CDR2 from the germline V gene are SGHDT and YYEEEE. The CDR3 sequence: CASSLLVAKNIQYF. The CDR3 DNA reads as TGTGCCAGCAGCTTACTCGTAGCCAAAAACATTCAGTACTTC.

V and J are TRBV6-5 and TRBJ2-7, with 7 bases lining up with TRBD2. The CDR3 totals 11 residues. Germline loops: CDR1 MNHEY, CDR2 SVGAGI. Germline trimming cut 4 bases from V and 13 bases from J; bases unmatched to any gene: 7. CDR3 coding DNA: TGTGCCAGCAGTTCGACTGCGGGAGTTTACTTC. This sequence encodes CASSSTAGVYF.

The CDR3 DNA reads TGTGCCAGCAGCTTCGAGCTACTAGCGGGGGTAAGGAATGAGCAGTTCTTC. This codes for CASSFELLAGVRNEQFF. The rearrangement joins TRBV7-6 to TRBJ2-1; 11 nucleotides align to TRBD2. The CDR3 spans 17 residues. With V trimmed by 3 bases and J by 7 bases, 11 bases remained unmatched. Germline assignment: CDR1 SGHVS and CDR2 FNYEAQ.

This sequence joins TRBV19 and TRBJ2-1; TRBD2 matches 8 bases. J was trimmed by 4 bases and V by 2 bases; bases with no gene match: 4. The CDR3 covers 15 residues. Germline loops: CDR1 LNHDA, CDR2 SQIVND (reference sequence). CDR3 loop: CASSINSGDYNEQFF. The CDR3 coding sequence is TGTGCCAGTAGTATAAATAGCGGGGATTACAATGAGCAGTTCTTC.